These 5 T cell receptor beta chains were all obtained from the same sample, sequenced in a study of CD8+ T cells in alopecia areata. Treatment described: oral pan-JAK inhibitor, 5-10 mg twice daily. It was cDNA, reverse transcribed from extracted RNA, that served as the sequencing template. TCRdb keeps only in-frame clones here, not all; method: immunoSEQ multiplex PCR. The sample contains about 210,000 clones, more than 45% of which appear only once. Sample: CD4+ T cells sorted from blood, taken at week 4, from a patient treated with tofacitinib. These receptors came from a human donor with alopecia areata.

CDR3 coding DNA: TGTGCCACCAGCAGAGATCCCGGGGGATCGGAGACCCAGTACTTC. Encoded protein: CATSRDPGGSETQYF. The V call is TRBV15, the J call TRBJ2-5, with D perhaps matching TRBD2 (6 bases). Between the trimmed V and J ends, which lost 0 bases and 5 bases, there was a span of 13 bases. In germline, CDR1 is LNHNV, CDR2 YYDKDF (reference sequence). The CDR3 consists of 15 residues.

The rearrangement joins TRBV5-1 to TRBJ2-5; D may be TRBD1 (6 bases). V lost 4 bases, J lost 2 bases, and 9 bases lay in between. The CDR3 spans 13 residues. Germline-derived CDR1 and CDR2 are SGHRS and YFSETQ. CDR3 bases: TGCGCCAGCAGCGGGGGACAACAAGAGACCCAGTACTTC. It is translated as CASSGGQQETQYF.

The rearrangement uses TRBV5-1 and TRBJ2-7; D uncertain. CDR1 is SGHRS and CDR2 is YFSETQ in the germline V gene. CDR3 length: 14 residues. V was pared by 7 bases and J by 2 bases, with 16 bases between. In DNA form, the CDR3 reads TGCGCCAGCGCGAGCATTGGCAGAACCTACGAGCAGTACTTC. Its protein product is CASASIGRTYEQYF.

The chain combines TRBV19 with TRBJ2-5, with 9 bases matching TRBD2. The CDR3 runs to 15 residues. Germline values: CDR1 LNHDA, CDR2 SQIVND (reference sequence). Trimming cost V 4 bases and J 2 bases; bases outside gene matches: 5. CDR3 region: CASSTAGGQQETQYF. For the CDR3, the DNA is TGTGCCAGTAGTACAGCGGGGGGCCAACAAGAGACCCAGTACTTC.

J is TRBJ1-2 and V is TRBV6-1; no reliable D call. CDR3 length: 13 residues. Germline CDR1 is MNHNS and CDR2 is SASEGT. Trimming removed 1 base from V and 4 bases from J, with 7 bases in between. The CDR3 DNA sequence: TGTGCCAGCAGTGAAGTACCCACCTATGGCTACACCTTC. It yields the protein CASSEVPTYGYTF.